These 22 T cell receptor beta chains came from one sample sequenced in a study of blood T cell repertoires in COVID-19. Assay: immunoSEQ multiplex PCR; the TCRdb copy retains only in-frame clones and omits some. Among 80,000 to 100,000 clones, around 87% were seen once, and the ten largest hold about 3%. The sequenced sample was peripheral blood. Receptor source: a woman aged 50 to 60 with active or convalescent COVID-19.

J is TRBJ1-1 and V is TRBV7-8; D remains ambiguous. The V gene lost 0 bases and the J gene lost 5 bases, with 19 bases spanning the gap. The CDR3 sequence is 17 residues long. Germline values: CDR1 SGHVS, CDR2 FQNEAQ. The CDR3 loop is CASSLARWAGVQTEAFF. DNA of the CDR3: TGTGCCAGCAGCTTAGCGCGATGGGCGGGAGTACAAACTGAAGCTTTCTTT.

The gene calls are TRBV11-2 and TRBJ2-5; D is perhaps TRBD2 (5 bases). Trimming pared 1 base from V and 2 bases from J, leaving 8 bases between. The CDR3 sequence is 14 residues long. Germline V CDR1 and CDR2: SGHAT, FQNNGV. In DNA, the CDR3 is TGTGCCAGCAGCTTAGGGACTCTTCAAGAGACCCAGTACTTC. It is translated as CASSLGTLQETQYF.

V usage is TRBV7-2 and J usage is TRBJ1-6; D is uncertain. V was trimmed by 8 bases and J by 0 bases, leaving 8 bases between them. The CDR3 consists of 14 residues. CDR1 and CDR2 from the germline V gene are SGHTA and FQGNSA. CDR3 sequence reads: CASLASSYNSPLHF. The CDR3 coding sequence is TGTGCCAGCCTAGCCAGCTCCTATAATTCACCCCTCCACTTT.

The rearrangement uses TRBV6-5 and TRBJ1-2; a possible D gene is TRBD1 (6 bases). V gave up 5 bases and J gave up 0 bases, with 10 bases separating them. Germline CDR1 MNHEY, CDR2 SVGAGI. This CDR3 spans 14 amino acids. The CDR3 loop is CASSTQGANYGYTF. The CDR3 DNA reads as TGTGCCAGCAGTACACAGGGAGCTAACTATGGCTACACCTTC.

J is TRBJ1-2 and V is TRBV9; 9 bases are a match to TRBD1. V gave up 0 bases and J gave up 4 bases; unmatched junction bases: 4. CDR1 is SGDLS, CDR2 YYNGEE, per germline. This CDR3 has 15 residues. The CDR3 DNA reads TGTGCCAGCAGCGTAGATCGGACAGGGGTCTATGGCTACACCTTC. Amino acid sequence: CASSVDRTGVYGYTF.

J is TRBJ1-2 and V is TRBV2, with 7 bases lining up with TRBD1. The trim removed 7 bases at V and 8 bases at J, leaving 7 bases unmatched. This CDR3 region has 12 residues. Looked up from germline, CDR1 is SNHLY and CDR2 is FYNNEI. The CDR3 DNA sequence: TGTGCCAGCACCGACAGGGCAGAAGGCTACACCTTC. Protein sequence: CASTDRAEGYTF.

The rearrangement links TRBV7-3 to TRBJ1-2, with a possible D match to TRBD1 (5 bases). Germline lookup yields CDR1 SGHTA and CDR2 FQGTGA. V was trimmed by 0 bases and J by 6 bases, leaving 11 bases between them. This CDR3 is 14 amino acids long. For the CDR3, the DNA is TGTGCCAGCAGCTTAACGGGCAGGGAGGATGGCTACACCTTC. It encodes CASSLTGREDGYTF.

This rearrangement joins TRBV7-2 to TRBJ2-7, with 11 bases that match TRBD1. Germline loops: CDR1 SGHTA, CDR2 FQGNSA. The CDR3 extends over 16 amino acids. J lost 4 bases, V lost 5 bases, and 10 bases had no gene match. The CDR3 nucleotides read TGTGCCAGCAGCAAGGGGACAGGGGGTCTCCTTTACGAGCAGTACTTC. Its translation is CASSKGTGGLLYEQYF. The whole variable domain, filled in from reference TRBV7-2 and TRBJ2-7, reads GAGVSQSPSNKVTEKGKDVELRCDPISGHTALYWYRQSLGQGLEFLIYFQGNSAPDKSGLPSDRFSAERTGGSVSTLTIQRTQQEDSAVYLCASSKGTGGLLYEQYFGPGTRLTVT.

The chain recombines TRBV19 with TRBJ1-1, with 7 positions matching TRBD1. Germline V gene sequence: CDR1 LNHDA, CDR2 SQIVND (reference sequence). The CDR3 is made up of 15 amino acids. Trimming at V came to 7 bases and at J to 6 bases, leaving 14 bases not matched to a gene. CDR3 in amino acids: CASMATDRVRAEAFF. The CDR3 DNA reads TGTGCCAGTATGGCAACCGACAGGGTTCGAGCTGAAGCTTTCTTT.

The chain's CDR3 is CASSSRGSIEQFF. CDR3 DNA: TGTGCCAGCAGCTCCCGGGGAAGTATTGAGCAGTTCTTC. The chain recombines TRBV14 with TRBJ2-1, with a tentative D call TRBD2 (5 bases). The CDR3 is 13 residues long. Trimming removed 5 bases at V and 9 bases at J, with 14 bases between. The V gene's germline CDR1 is SGHDN and CDR2 FVKESK.

This clone appeared a few times. The V call is TRBV10-1, the J call TRBJ2-7; 11 nucleotides align to TRBD1. From germline, CDR1 is WNHNN and CDR2 SYGVQD (reference sequence). The CDR3 sequence is 16 residues long. The trim removed 3 bases at V and 3 bases at J, leaving 7 bases unmatched. The CDR3 region has the DNA TGCGCCAGCAGTGATTCGGGACAGGGGGGGTACTACGAGCAGTACTTC. Its protein is CASSDSGQGGYYEQYF.

This clone has a handful of counts. This rearrangement joins TRBV10-3 to TRBJ1-2, with TRBD1 matching 7 bases. This CDR3 comprises 13 residues. Losses at the gene ends were 6 bases for V and 6 bases for J; bases not matched to a gene: 7. Germline assignment: CDR1 ENHRY and CDR2 SYGVKD. CDR3 protein: CAISPRGPHGYTF. CDR3 DNA sequence: TGTGCCATCAGCCCGAGGGGGCCCCATGGCTACACCTTC.

This clone was observed once. The chain uses TRBV19 and TRBJ2-3; tentatively, D is TRBD1 (5 bases). In germline, CDR1 is LNHDA, CDR2 SQIVND (reference sequence). The CDR3 is made up of 15 amino acids. V shed 2 bases and J shed 4 bases, with 13 bases lying between them. The CDR3 region is CASSIKGQKADTQYF. For the CDR3, the DNA is TGTGCCAGTAGTATAAAGGGGCAGAAAGCAGATACGCAGTATTTT.

The CDR3 protein is CASSVVGTGNYGYTF. The CDR3 DNA reads as TGTGCCAGCAGCGTAGTTGGGACAGGGAACTATGGCTACACCTTC. V gene TRBV9 combines with J gene TRBJ1-2, with TRBD1 matching over 9 bases. The CDR3 spans 15 residues. Trimming at V came to 0 bases and at J to 2 bases, leaving 2 bases not matched to a gene. The germline V gene has CDR1 SGDLS and CDR2 YYNGEE.

This chain links TRBV13 with TRBJ1-1; D is ambiguous. CDR1 is PRHDT and CDR2 is FYEKMQ in the germline V gene (reference sequence). The CDR3 has 13 residues. V was trimmed by 4 bases and J by 0 bases, leaving 6 bases between them. The CDR3 region is CASSYQLNTEAFF. The CDR3 DNA is TGTGCCAGCAGCTACCAGTTGAACACTGAAGCTTTCTTT.

The V call is TRBV7-2, the J call TRBJ2-5; the match to TRBD1 covers 8 bases. There are 14 residues in the CDR3. The junction had 8 bases not matched to a gene; V was cut back by 6 bases and J by 5 bases. Germline V gene lookup returns CDR1 SGHTA and CDR2 FQGNSA. The CDR3: CASSSTGEKETQYF. CDR3 bases: TGTGCCAGCAGTTCGACAGGGGAAAAGGAGACCCAGTACTTC.

The V gene is TRBV5-1, the J gene TRBJ2-7, with 7 bases fitting TRBD1. The germline gives CDR1 SGHRS, CDR2 YFSETQ. This CDR3 spans 14 amino acids. After removal of 3 bases from V and 6 bases from J, the junction contained 9 bases not matched to a gene. CDR3 DNA: TGCGCCAGCAGCTGGGGACAGACTGCGAGCGAGCAGTACTTC. As protein: CASSWGQTASEQYF.

This sequence joins TRBV2 and TRBJ1-2; unclear D gene. Trimming took 5 bases from V and 8 from J, leaving 15 bases between them. The CDR3 contains 13 residues. Germline V gives CDR1 SNHLY, CDR2 FYNNEI. In nucleotides, the CDR3 is TGTGCCAGCAGTCAATTAGGGAGGCAAGGCTACACCTTC. Amino acids: CASSQLGRQGYTF.

This clone was found once. The CDR3 loop is CASSYFGTANSPLHF. DNA for the CDR3: TGTGCCAGCAGTTACTTCGGGACAGCTAATTCACCCCTCCACTTT. This rearrangement joins TRBV6-5 to TRBJ1-6, with 7 bases matching TRBD1. Germline CDR1 MNHEY, CDR2 SVGAGI. The V segment lost 1 base and the J segment 6 bases; nucleotides outside the gene matches: 3. The CDR3 is 15 amino acids.

The chain employs TRBV19 and TRBJ1-1; 7 bases match TRBD1. V was clipped by 3 bases and J by 1 base; unmatched bases: 5. This CDR3 has 15 residues. Germline V CDR1 and CDR2: LNHDA, SQIVND (reference sequence). This chain's CDR3 is CASSMSNRGNTEAFF. CDR3 DNA: TGTGCCAGTAGTATGTCCAACAGGGGGAACACTGAAGCTTTCTTT.

The chain has TRBV5-8 and TRBJ2-7; D may be TRBD1 (6 bases). V lost 5 bases and J 13 bases, leaving 13 bases between the germline ends. The CDR3 runs to 10 residues. CDR1 and CDR2 (germline): SGHTS, YDEGEE. CDR3 nucleotides: TGTGCCAGCAGAACCGGGACACCCTACTTC. This sequence encodes CASRTGTPYF.

The chain uses TRBV5-1 and TRBJ2-2, with 10 positions matching TRBD2. The CDR3 covers 16 residues. The V and J ends lost 0 bases and 5 bases, in that order; junction bases with no gene match: 4. Germline CDR1 reads SGHRS; CDR2 reads YFSETQ. CDR3 DNA sequence: TGCGCCAGCAGCTTGGAATCAGCGGGGGGGACCGGGGAGCTGTTTTTT. As protein: CASSLESAGGTGELFF.